Presented here are 7 T cell receptor beta chains from one specimen sequenced in a study of blood T cell repertoires in COVID-19. The assay was immunoSEQ multiplex PCR, and TCRdb's table has in-frame clones only and misses some. This sample has approximately 89,000 clones, with nearly 95% found just once. Specimen: peripheral blood. All receptors come from a human donor with active COVID-19. The donor label of this sample is uncertain.

The J gene is TRBJ2-5, the V gene TRBV15; D ambiguous. This CDR3 spans 15 amino acids. Germline V gene data show CDR1 as LNHNV and CDR2 as YYDKDF (reference sequence). Trimming took off 3 bases at V and 5 bases at J, with 16 bases between the two ends. CDR3 nucleotides: TGTGCCACCAGCAGGGCCGGAGTAAAGGCGGAGACCCAGTACTTC. It specifies CATSRAGVKAETQYF. Full variable domain (rest looked up from reference TRBV15 and TRBJ2-5): DAMVIQNPRYQVTQFGKPVTLSCSQTLNHNVMYWYQQKSSQAPKLLFHYYDKDFNNEADTPDNFQSRRPNTSFCFLDIRSPGLGDTAMYLCATSRAGVKAETQYFGPGTRLLVL.

The chain recombines TRBV6-2 or TRBV6-3 with TRBJ2-7; TRBD1 matches 9 bases. J lost 3 bases, V lost 0 bases, and 3 bases had no gene match. Germline V gene lookup returns CDR1 MNHEY and CDR2 SVGEGT. The CDR3 loop spans 15 amino acids. CDR3 DNA: TGTGCCAGCAGTTACTCGGACAGGGGCTACTACGAGCAGTACTTC. As protein: CASSYSDRGYYEQYF.

As to this clone: Germline is not matched at one junction end, which may reflect a read error. V gene TRBV28 combines with J gene TRBJ2-7, with TRBD2 as a possible D gene (5 bases). The CDR3 has 13 residues. The germline V gene encodes CDR1 MDHEN and CDR2 SYDVKM. CDR3 nucleotide sequence: TGTGCCAGCAGTCCCGAATGGTCGGGAAATGAGTCCTTC. Amino acids: CASSPEWSGNESF. Combining the CDR3 with reference TRBV28 and TRBJ2-7 gives the whole variable domain DVKVTQSSRYLVKRTGEKVFLECVQDMDHENMFWYRQDPGLGLRLIYFSYDVKMKEKGDIPEGYSVSREKKERFSLILESASTNQTSMYLCASSPEWSGNESFGPGTRLTVT.

The genes are TRBV20-1 and TRBJ2-1, with D possibly matching TRBD2 (6 bases). The V gene lost 3 bases and the J gene lost 6 bases, with 15 bases spanning the gap. The germline V gene has CDR1 DFQATT and CDR2 SNEGSKA (reference sequence). The CDR3 is 14 residues long. CDR3 region: CSASSRVGGNEQFF. CDR3 DNA sequence: TGCAGTGCTAGTAGCAGGGTCGGGGGCAATGAGCAGTTCTTC.

The chain has TRBV10-3 and TRBJ2-3, with D perhaps matching TRBD2 (5 bases). Per the germline V gene, CDR1 is ENHRY and CDR2 is SYGVKD. This CDR3 spans 16 amino acids. The ends were cut back, 3 bases at V and 2 bases at J, with 15 bases in the middle. The CDR3 DNA is TGTGCCATCAGTGAATGGTCCGGGAAAAACACAGATACGCAGTATTTT. Translated: CAISEWSGKNTDTQYF.

The rearrangement uses TRBV5-4 and TRBJ2-3, with 7 bases identical to TRBD1. The germline CDR1 and CDR2 sequences are SGHNT and YYREEE (reference sequence). V shed 2 bases, J shed 1 base, and the junction held 7 bases outside the gene matches. The CDR3 length is 16 residues. In nucleotides, the CDR3 is TGTGCCAGCAGCTTAATAGGGGGCGCGGGCACAGATACGCAGTATTTT. Protein product: CASSLIGGAGTDTQYF.

The CDR3 DNA is TGTGCCACCAGCGACGGAGCCGGGACAGGGTTAGGGTCGGAGACCCAGTACTTC. It specifies CATSDGAGTGLGSETQYF. The chain has TRBV15 and TRBJ2-5; 9 bases match TRBD1. The CDR3 is made up of 18 amino acids. The V and J ends lost 5 bases and 5 bases, in that order; junction bases with no gene match: 18. Looked up from germline, CDR1 is LNHNV and CDR2 is YYDKDF (reference sequence). The full variable domain, completed using reference TRBV15 and TRBJ2-5, is DAMVIQNPRYQVTQFGKPVTLSCSQTLNHNVMYWYQQKSSQAPKLLFHYYDKDFNNEADTPDNFQSRRPNTSFCFLDIRSPGLGDTAMYLCATSDGAGTGLGSETQYFGPGTRLLVL.